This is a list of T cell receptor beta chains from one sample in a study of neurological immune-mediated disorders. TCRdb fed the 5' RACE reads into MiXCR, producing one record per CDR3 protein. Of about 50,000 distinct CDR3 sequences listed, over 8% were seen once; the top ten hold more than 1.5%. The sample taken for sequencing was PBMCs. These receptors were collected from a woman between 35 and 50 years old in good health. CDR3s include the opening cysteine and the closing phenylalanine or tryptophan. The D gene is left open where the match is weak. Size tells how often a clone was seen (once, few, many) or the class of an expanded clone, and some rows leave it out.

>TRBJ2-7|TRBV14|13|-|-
TGTGCCAGCGGGGGCGGGAGCCTCTACGAGCAGTACTTC
CASGGGSLYEQYF
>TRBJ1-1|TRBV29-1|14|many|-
TGCAGCGTTGCCCGGGGCAGTCAGAACACTGAAGCTTTCTTT
CSVARGSQNTEAFF
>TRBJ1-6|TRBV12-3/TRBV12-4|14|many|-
TGTGCCAGCTGGAATAGACAAGGAAATTCACCCCTCCACTTT
CASWNRQGNSPLHF
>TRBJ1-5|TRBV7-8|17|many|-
TGTGCCAGCAGAGGAGGGACCCGGGCCGTCAACAATCAGCCCCAGCATTTT
CASRGGTRAVNNQPQHF
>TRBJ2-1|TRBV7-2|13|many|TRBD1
TGTGCCAGCAGCTCGGGACAGGACAATGAGCAGTTCTTC
CASSSGQDNEQFF
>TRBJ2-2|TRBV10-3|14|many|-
TGTGCCATCAGGGCCATGGGTTCGACCGGGGAGCTGTTTTTT
CAIRAMGSTGELFF
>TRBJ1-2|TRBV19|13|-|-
TGTGCCAGTACCCGAGGCCCCGTTTATGGCTACACCTTC
CASTRGPVYGYTF
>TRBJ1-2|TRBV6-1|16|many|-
TGTGCCAGCAGTGAAGAAGCAGGGGCGGGTGCCTATGGCTACACCTTC
CASSEEAGAGAYGYTF
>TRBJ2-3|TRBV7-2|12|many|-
TGTGCCAGCAGCAAAGTGGCAGATACGCAGTATTTT
CASSKVADTQYF
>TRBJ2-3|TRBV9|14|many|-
TGTGCCAGCAGCGTACAGAGAAGCACAGATACGCAGTATTTT
CASSVQRSTDTQYF
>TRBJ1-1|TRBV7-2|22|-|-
-
CASSFYICSARDLGGRRTEAFF
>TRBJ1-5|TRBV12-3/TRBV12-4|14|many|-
TGTGCCAGCAGTGGGGGGATCGGCAATCAGCCCCAGCATTTT
CASSGGIGNQPQHF
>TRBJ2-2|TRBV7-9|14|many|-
TGTGCCAGCAGCCTAACCTGGGAAACCGGGGAGCTGTTTTTT
CASSLTWETGELFF
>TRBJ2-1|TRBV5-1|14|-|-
TGCGCCAGCAGCTTGGGGAGCTCCTACAATGAGCAGTTCTTC
CASSLGSSYNEQFF
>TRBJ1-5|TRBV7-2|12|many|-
TGTGCCAGCAGCTCCCGGAACGGGCCCCAGCATTTT
CASSSRNGPQHF
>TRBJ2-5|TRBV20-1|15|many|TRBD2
TGCAGTGCTACCGGGACTAGCGGGAGGACCAAGACCCAGTACTTC
CSATGTSGRTKTQYF
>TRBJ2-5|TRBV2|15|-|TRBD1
TGTGCCAGCAGGCTCGACAGGGCAGTTGGAGAGACCCAGTACTTC
CASRLDRAVGETQYF
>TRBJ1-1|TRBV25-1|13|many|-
TGTGCCAGCGGACATGGGGGGGCCACTGAAGCTTTCTTT
CASGHGGATEAFF
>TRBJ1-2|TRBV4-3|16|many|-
TGCGCCAGCAGCCAGGAGGCGGGGGGCAATAACTATGGCTACACCTTC
CASSQEAGGNNYGYTF
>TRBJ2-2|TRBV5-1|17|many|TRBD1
TGCGCCAGCAGCCTGTCGCCCGGGACAGTAAACACCGGGGAGCTGTTTTTT
CASSLSPGTVNTGELFF
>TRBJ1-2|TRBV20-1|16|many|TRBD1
TGCAGTGTTTCTGGGGCGGGACAGGGACCTAACTATGGCTACACCTTC
CSVSGAGQGPNYGYTF
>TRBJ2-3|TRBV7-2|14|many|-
TGTGCCAGCAGCTTAGTACTAGCATCTGATACGCAGTATTTT
CASSLVLASDTQYF
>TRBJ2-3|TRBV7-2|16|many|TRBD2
TGTGCCAGCAGCTCACGGACTAGCGGTGACACAGATACGCAGTATTTT
CASSSRTSGDTDTQYF
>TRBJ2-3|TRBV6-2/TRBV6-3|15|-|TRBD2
TGTGCCAGCAGTTACCGCAGCGGGAGTACAGATACGCGGTATTTT
CASSYRSGSTDTRYF
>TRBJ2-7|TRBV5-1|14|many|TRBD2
TGCGCCAGCAGCTTGGCGGCGGGGGTCTACGAGCAGTACTTC
CASSLAAGVYEQYF
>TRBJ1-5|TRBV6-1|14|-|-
TGTGCCAGCACCGATTGGGATTACGATCAGCCCCAGCATTTT
CASTDWDYDQPQHF
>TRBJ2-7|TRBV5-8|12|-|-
TGTGCCAACAGCCGTAAAGGGTACGAGCAGTACTTC
CANSRKGYEQYF
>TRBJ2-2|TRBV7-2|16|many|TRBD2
TGTGCCAGCAGCTTATCTAGCGGGAGGGCCACCGGGGAGCTGTTTTTT
CASSLSSGRATGELFF
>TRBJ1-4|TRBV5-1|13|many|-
TGCGCCAGCAGGGGTGCAGACCTTGAAAAACTGTTTTTT
CASRGADLEKLFF
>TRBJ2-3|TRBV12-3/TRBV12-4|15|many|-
TGTGCCAGCAGTTCGTCTGGATTTGGGGCAGATACGCAGTATTTT
CASSSSGFGADTQYF
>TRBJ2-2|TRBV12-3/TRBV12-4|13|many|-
TGTGCCAGCAGTCCACAGTACACCGGGGAGCTGTTTTTT
CASSPQYTGELFF
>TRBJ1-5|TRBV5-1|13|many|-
TGCGCCAGCAGCTTGGCAGGAGATCAGCCCCAGCATTTT
CASSLAGDQPQHF
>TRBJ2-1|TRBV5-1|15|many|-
TGCGCCAGCAGCGCCGCCGAGGCGACTCTGGATGAGCAGTTCTTC
CASSAAEATLDEQFF
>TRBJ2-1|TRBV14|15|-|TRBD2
TGTGCCAGCAGCCAAGATGTACTAGCGGGAGGGCGGCAGTTCTTC
CASSQDVLAGGRQFF
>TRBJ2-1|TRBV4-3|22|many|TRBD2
TGCGCCAGCAGCCGTGACCTAGTGATGTACGGGAGGGCCGGGAGCTCCTACAATGAGCAGTTCTTC
CASSRDLVMYGRAGSSYNEQFF
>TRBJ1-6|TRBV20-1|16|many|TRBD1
TGCAGTGCTAGGAGACAGGGAATGCGTTGGAATTCACCCCTCCACTTT
CSARRQGMRWNSPLHF
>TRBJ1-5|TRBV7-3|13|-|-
TGTGCCAGCAGCTTAGATTTGGGGCAGCCCCAGCATTTT
CASSLDLGQPQHF
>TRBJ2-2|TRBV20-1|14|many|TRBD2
TGCAGTGCTAGGCGGGGGGCGAACACCGGGGAGCTGTTTTTT
CSARRGANTGELFF
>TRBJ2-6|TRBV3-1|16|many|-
TGTGCCAGCAGCCAAGTCGCTTCCAGTGGGGCCAACGTCCTGACTTTC
CASSQVASSGANVLTF
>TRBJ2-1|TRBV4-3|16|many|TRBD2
TGCGCCAGCAGCCAACTTTTAGCGGGGGGCGCCCAGGAGCAGTTCTTC
CASSQLLAGGAQEQFF
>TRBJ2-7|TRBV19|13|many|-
TGTGCCAGGGCACCAGGACGGACCTACGAGCAGTACTTC
CARAPGRTYEQYF
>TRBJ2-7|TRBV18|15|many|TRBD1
TGTGCCAGCTCACCCCCCGGGACAGCGAGCTACGAGCAGTACTTC
CASSPPGTASYEQYF
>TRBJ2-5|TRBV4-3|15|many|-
TGCGCCAGCAGCTATGGGAGGGGGATCCAAGAGACCCAGTACTTC
CASSYGRGIQETQYF